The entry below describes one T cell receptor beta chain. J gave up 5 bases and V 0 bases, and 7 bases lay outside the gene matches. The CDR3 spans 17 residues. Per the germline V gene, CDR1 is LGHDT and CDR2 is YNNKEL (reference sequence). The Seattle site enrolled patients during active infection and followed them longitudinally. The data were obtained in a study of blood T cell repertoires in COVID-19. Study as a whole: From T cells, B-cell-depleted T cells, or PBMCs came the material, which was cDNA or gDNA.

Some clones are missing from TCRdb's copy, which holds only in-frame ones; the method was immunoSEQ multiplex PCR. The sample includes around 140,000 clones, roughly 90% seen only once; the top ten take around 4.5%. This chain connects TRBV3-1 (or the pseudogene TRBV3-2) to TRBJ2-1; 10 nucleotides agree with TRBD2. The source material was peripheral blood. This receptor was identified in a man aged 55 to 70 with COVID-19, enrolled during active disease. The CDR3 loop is CASSQDLGLAGDNEQFF. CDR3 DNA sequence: TGTGCCAGCAGCCAAGATCTAGGGCTAGCGGGGGACAATGAGCAGTTCTTC.